Here is one TCR beta chain with its context. The entry originates in a study of cytomegalovirus exposure and HLA in healthy donors. Repertoires were generated with immunoSEQ multiplex PCR, while TCRdb's copy carries only in-frame clones and drops some. The sample comprises 120,000 or so clones, roughly 90% of which are singletons, and 1.5% to 2% rests with the top ten. V shed 3 bases and J 5 bases; nucleotides not matched to a gene: 3. The CDR3 sequence is 13 residues long. Germline V CDR1 and CDR2: MGHRA, YSYEKL. The clonotype was recovered from a woman younger than 30 in good health and CMV-seronegative. Sequencing input: PBMCs. This chain uses TRBV4-1 with TRBJ2-5, with 7 bases identical to TRBD2. CDR3 protein: CASSQRGRETQYF. The CDR3 region has the DNA TGCGCCAGCAGCCAGCGGGGGAGGGAGACCCAGTACTTC.